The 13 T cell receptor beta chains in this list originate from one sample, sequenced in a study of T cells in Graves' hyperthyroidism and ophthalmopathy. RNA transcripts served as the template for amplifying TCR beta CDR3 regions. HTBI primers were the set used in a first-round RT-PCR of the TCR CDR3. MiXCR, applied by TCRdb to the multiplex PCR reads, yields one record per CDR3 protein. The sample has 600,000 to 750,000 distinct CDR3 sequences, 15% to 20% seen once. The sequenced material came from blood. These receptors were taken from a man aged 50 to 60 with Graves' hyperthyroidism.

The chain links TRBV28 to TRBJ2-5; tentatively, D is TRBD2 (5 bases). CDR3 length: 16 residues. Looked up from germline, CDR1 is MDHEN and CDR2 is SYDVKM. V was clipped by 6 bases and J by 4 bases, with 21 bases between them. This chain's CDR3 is CASSPIKAVSGETQYF. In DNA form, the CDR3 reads TGTGCCAGCAGCCCAATAAAAGCGGTTTCCGGAGAGACCCAGTACTTC.

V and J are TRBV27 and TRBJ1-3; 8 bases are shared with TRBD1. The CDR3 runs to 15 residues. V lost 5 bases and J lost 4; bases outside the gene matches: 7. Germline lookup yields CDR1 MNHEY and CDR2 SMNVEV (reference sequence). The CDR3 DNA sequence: TGTGCCAGCAGTGCGACAGGGGAGTTGGGAAACACCATATATTTT. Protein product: CASSATGELGNTIYF.

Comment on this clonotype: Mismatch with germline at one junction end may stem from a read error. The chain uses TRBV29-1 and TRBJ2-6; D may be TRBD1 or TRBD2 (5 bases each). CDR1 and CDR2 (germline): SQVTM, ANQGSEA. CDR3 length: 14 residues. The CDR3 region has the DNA TGCAGCGTTGGGGACCGCTCTGAGGCCAACGTCCTGACTTTC. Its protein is CSVGDRSEANVLTF.

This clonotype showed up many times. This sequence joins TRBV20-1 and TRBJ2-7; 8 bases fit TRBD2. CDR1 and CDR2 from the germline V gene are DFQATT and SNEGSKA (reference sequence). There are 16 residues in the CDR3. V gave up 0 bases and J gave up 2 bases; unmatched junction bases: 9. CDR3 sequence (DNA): TGCAGTGCTAGAGATCCGAGCGCGGGAGGAACCTACGAGCAGTACTTC. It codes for CSARDPSAGGTYEQYF.

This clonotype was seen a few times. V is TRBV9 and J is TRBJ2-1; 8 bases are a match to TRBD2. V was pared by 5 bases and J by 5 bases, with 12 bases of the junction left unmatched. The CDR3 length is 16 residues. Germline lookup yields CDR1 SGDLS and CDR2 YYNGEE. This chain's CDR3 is CASSTTLAGFNNEQFF. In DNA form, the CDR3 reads TGTGCCAGCAGTACTACTCTAGCGGGCTTCAACAATGAGCAGTTCTTC.

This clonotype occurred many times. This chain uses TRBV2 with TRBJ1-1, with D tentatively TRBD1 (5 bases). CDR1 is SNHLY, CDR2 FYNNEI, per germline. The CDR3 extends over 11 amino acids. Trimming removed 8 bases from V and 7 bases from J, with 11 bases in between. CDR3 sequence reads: CASRVGGEAFF. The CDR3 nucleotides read TGTGCCAGCCGGGTGGGGGGTGAAGCTTTCTTT.

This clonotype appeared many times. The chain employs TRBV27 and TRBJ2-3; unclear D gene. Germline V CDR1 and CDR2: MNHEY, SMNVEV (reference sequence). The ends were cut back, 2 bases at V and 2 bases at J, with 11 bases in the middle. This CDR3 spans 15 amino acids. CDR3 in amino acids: CASSLAEQPTDTQYF. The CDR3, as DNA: TGTGCCAGCAGTTTAGCGGAGCAACCCACAGATACGCAGTATTTT.

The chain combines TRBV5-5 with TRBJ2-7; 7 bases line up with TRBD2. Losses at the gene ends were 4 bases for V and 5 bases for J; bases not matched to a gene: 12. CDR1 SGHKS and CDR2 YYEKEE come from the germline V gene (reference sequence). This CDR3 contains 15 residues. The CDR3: CASSREGAGANEQYF. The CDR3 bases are TGTGCCAGCAGCCGCGAGGGTGCGGGAGCTAACGAGCAGTACTTC.

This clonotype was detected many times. The CDR3, as DNA: TGCGCCAGCAGAGAATCGGGTTCTCCACGGGAAAAACTGTTTTTT. It specifies CASRESGSPREKLFF. V usage is TRBV10-2 and J usage is TRBJ1-4; D remains ambiguous. V was trimmed by 6 bases and J by 8 bases, leaving 19 bases between them. Germline CDR1 is WSHSY and CDR2 is SAAADI. The CDR3 length is 15 residues.

CDR3: CASSYRGEEKQYF. The CDR3 DNA reads as TGTGCCAGCAGTTACCGCGGGGAGGAAAAACAGTATTTT. This chain links TRBV6-5 with TRBJ2-3, with D possibly TRBD2 on 6 matching bases. Trimming took 2 bases from V and 12 from J, leaving 15 bases between them. Germline V gene data show CDR1 as MNHEY and CDR2 as SVGAGI. CDR3 length: 13 amino acids.

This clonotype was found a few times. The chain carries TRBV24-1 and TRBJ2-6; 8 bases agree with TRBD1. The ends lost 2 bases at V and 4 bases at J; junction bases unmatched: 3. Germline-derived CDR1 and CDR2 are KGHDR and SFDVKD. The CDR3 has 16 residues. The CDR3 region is CATSDWTGSGANVLTF. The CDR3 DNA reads TGTGCCACCAGTGATTGGACAGGGTCAGGGGCCAACGTCCTGACTTTC.

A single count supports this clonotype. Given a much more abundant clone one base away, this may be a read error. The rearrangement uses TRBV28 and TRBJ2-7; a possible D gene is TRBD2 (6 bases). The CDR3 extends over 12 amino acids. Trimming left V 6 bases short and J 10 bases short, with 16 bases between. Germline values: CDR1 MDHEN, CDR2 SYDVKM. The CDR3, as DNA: TGTGCCAGCAGGGCGGGACCCCTCGACCAGTACTTC. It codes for CASRAGPLDQYF.

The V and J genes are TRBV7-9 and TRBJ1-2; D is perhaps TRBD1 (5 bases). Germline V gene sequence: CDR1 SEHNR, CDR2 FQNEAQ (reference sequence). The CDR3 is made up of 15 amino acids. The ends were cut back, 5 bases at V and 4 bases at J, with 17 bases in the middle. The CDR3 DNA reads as TGTGCCAGCAGCCTTGCCGGGGGTTCCCTCTATGGCTACACCTTC. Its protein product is CASSLAGGSLYGYTF.